These 21 T cell receptor beta chains originate from one sample sequenced in a study of T cells after posttransplantation cyclophosphamide. Here immunoSEQ multiplex PCR was the method, and the copy in TCRdb shows in-frame clones only, minus some. This table holds 15,000 to 20,000 clones, roughly 81% found once. Busulfan-fludarabine conditioning, marrow transplant, and cyclophosphamide on days +3 and +4 were administered. Sequencing was performed on CD8+ T cells sorted from PBMCs, taken 1903 days after a stem cell transplant with posttransplant cyclophosphamide. The receptors were gathered from a female patient aged 40-50 years who received an allogeneic stem cell transplant from a related donor, was CMV-positive, and had no GVHD. The graft donor may have contributed some T cells.

This sequence joins TRBV4-3 and TRBJ1-3; possibly TRBD1 for D (6 bases). Germline V gene data show CDR1 as LGHNA and CDR2 as YSLEER. CDR3 length: 14 residues. V shed 2 bases and J shed 8 bases, with 13 bases lying between them. CDR3 sequence (DNA): TGCGCCAGCAGCCAATATCGGGGGGCAGACACCATATATTTT. Amino acids: CASSQYRGADTIYF.

The chain combines TRBV14 with TRBJ1-1; D is perhaps TRBD1 (6 bases). From germline, CDR1 is SGHDN and CDR2 FVKESK. This CDR3 has 15 amino acids. Trimming stripped 0 bases from V and 0 bases from J, with 8 bases between. The CDR3 nucleotides read TGTGCCAGCAGCCAAGATGGGACAATGAACACTGAAGCTTTCTTT. Encoded protein: CASSQDGTMNTEAFF.

This rearrangement joins TRBV15 to TRBJ1-5; possible D gene TRBD1, 5 bases. V dropped 3 bases and J dropped 6 bases, with 12 bases sitting between them. This CDR3 is 14 amino acids long. Germline V CDR1 and CDR2: LNHNV, YYDKDF (reference sequence). The CDR3 reads CATSSGLGGQPQHF. The CDR3 nucleotides read TGTGCCACCAGCAGCGGCCTCGGGGGTCAGCCCCAGCATTTT.

The chain joins TRBV9 to TRBJ2-7; a weak D match, TRBD2 (5 bases). CDR3 length: 14 residues. CDR1 and CDR2 (germline): SGDLS, YYNGEE. Trimming left V 5 bases short and J 6 bases short, with 18 bases between. CDR3 in DNA: TGTGCCAGCAGTGATCGAGGGCATTCAGGCGAGCAGTACTTC. Protein product: CASSDRGHSGEQYF. The full variable domain, in which reference TRBV9 and TRBJ2-7 provide the parts outside the CDR3, is DSGVTQTPKHLITATGQRVTLRCSPRSGDLSVYWYQQSLDQGLQFLIQYYNGEERAKGNILERFSAQQFPDLHSELNLSSLELGDSALYFCASSDRGHSGEQYFGPGTRLTVT.

This chain links TRBV7-9 with TRBJ1-5; D uncertain. Trimming shortened V by 3 bases and J by 0 bases, and 12 bases separated the two germline ends. CDR1 is SEHNR and CDR2 is FQNEAQ in the germline V gene (reference sequence). The CDR3 has 16 amino acids. This chain's CDR3 is CASSFSPGYSNQPQHF. In DNA, the CDR3 is TGTGCCAGCAGCTTTTCCCCCGGTTATAGCAATCAGCCCCAGCATTTT.

The chain is built from TRBV6-5 and TRBJ2-1; D is undetermined. The V and J ends lost 0 bases and 8 bases respectively, with 5 bases between them. Germline CDR1 MNHEY, CDR2 SVGAGI. The CDR3 has 12 residues. The CDR3 is CASSYSEYEQFF. CDR3 bases: TGTGCCAGCAGTTACTCCGAGTATGAGCAGTTCTTC.

The rearrangement joins TRBV19 to TRBJ1-1; 7 bases agree with TRBD1. The CDR3 contains 15 residues. Germline-derived CDR1 and CDR2 are LNHDA and SQIVND (reference sequence). Trimming took 1 base from V and 0 from J; bases not matched to a gene: 2. The CDR3 spells CASSIGGGMNTEAFF. The CDR3 nucleotides read TGTGCCAGTAGTATAGGAGGGGGCATGAACACTGAAGCTTTCTTT.

V and J are TRBV27 and TRBJ1-1, with D unresolved. The germline V gene has CDR1 MNHEY and CDR2 SMNVEV (reference sequence). Trimming shortened V by 6 bases and J by 0 bases, and 14 bases separated the two germline ends. The CDR3 totals 15 residues. The CDR3, as DNA: TGTGCCAGCAGCAAGCCGGGATTGATGAACACTGAAGCTTTCTTT. Its translation is CASSKPGLMNTEAFF.

This sequence joins TRBV4-1 and TRBJ2-2; no clear D. This CDR3 contains 13 residues. Between the trimmed V and J ends, which lost 1 base and 4 bases, there was a span of 4 bases. The V gene's germline CDR1 is MGHRA and CDR2 YSYEKL. This chain's CDR3 is CASSQGATGELFF. The CDR3 bases are TGCGCCAGCAGCCAAGGAGCCACCGGGGAGCTGTTTTTT.

The rearrangement uses TRBV6-6 and TRBJ1-6; D not certain. The CDR3 covers 12 residues. The V end lost 4 bases, the J end lost 9 bases, and 7 bases lay between the germline ends. Germline CDR1 and CDR2: MNHNY and SVGAGI (reference sequence). As DNA, the CDR3 is TGTGCCAGCAGTTCCCCCGGTTCACCCCTCCACTTT. It translates to CASSSPGSPLHF.

Only a few counts were recorded for this clone. V gene TRBV6-4 combines with J gene TRBJ2-1, with 9 bases that match TRBD2. Trimming cost V 6 bases and J 7 bases; bases outside gene matches: 4. The germline CDR1 and CDR2 sequences are MRHNA and SNTAGT. The CDR3 is made up of 13 amino acids. The CDR3 DNA follows: TGTGCCAGCAGACAAGCGGGGGGAAATGAGCAGTTCTTC. As protein: CASRQAGGNEQFF.

The CDR3 sequence is CASSLDRREKLFF. CDR3 in DNA: TGTGCCAGTAGTTTGGACAGGCGTGAAAAACTGTTTTTT. The J gene is TRBJ1-4, the V gene TRBV19, with TRBD1 identical over 7 bases. J lost 7 bases, V lost 5 bases, and 4 bases had no gene match. This CDR3 has 13 amino acids. Germline CDR1 LNHDA, CDR2 SQIVND (reference sequence).

This sequence joins TRBV6-4 and TRBJ1-6; 11 bases are shared with TRBD1. CDR3 length: 15 amino acids. CDR1 MRHNA and CDR2 SNTAGT come from the germline V gene. Losses at the gene ends were 3 bases for V and 6 bases for J; bases not matched to a gene: 1. CDR3 sequence (DNA): TGTGCCAGCAGTGAAGGGACAGGGGGTAATTCACCCCTCCACTTT. Its translation is CASSEGTGGNSPLHF.

The rearrangement joins TRBV7-2 to TRBJ2-3; 9 bases are a match to TRBD2. Per germline, CDR1 SGHTA and CDR2 FQGNSA. V shed 4 bases and J 3 bases; nucleotides not matched to a gene: 5. The CDR3 length is 15 residues. The CDR3 nucleotides read TGTGCCAGCAGCTGGGGCGGGGGGGCAACAGATACGCAGTATTTT. Protein: CASSWGGGATDTQYF.

The J gene is TRBJ2-7, the V gene TRBV4-3; 13 bases map to TRBD2. The CDR3 covers 18 residues. Germline loops: CDR1 LGHNA, CDR2 YSLEER. V trimming: 0 bases; J trimming: 3 bases; junction bases outside the gene matches: 8. In nucleotides, the CDR3 is TGCGCCAGCAGCCAAGAGTGGGGACTAGCGGGGTTCGACTACGAGCAGTACTTC. Encoded protein: CASSQEWGLAGFDYEQYF.

This clone was observed once. This chain links TRBV11-3 with TRBJ2-2; 11 bases are shared with TRBD2. V shed 5 bases and J 3 bases; nucleotides not matched to a gene: 17. Germline-derived CDR1 and CDR2 are SGHNT and YENEEA. The CDR3 spans 20 residues. CDR3 sequence reads: CASSPYVGSGGAADTGELFF. The CDR3 nucleotides are TGTGCCAGCAGCCCCTATGTAGGTAGCGGGGGGGCCGCGGACACCGGGGAGCTGTTTTTT.

The chain uses TRBV11-2 and TRBJ2-7; a weak D match, TRBD2 (5 bases). The V gene lost 4 bases and the J gene lost 5 bases, with 21 bases spanning the gap. The CDR3 is 16 residues long. Germline-derived CDR1 and CDR2 are SGHAT and FQNNGV. The CDR3 spells CASSSSSGLTFHEQYF. For the CDR3, the DNA is TGTGCCAGCAGCTCCTCGTCAGGACTTACGTTCCACGAGCAGTACTTC.

V is TRBV7-9 and J is TRBJ1-6; 8 bases align to TRBD1. The CDR3 has 15 residues. CDR1 is SEHNR and CDR2 is FQNEAQ in the germline V gene (reference sequence). V gave up 1 base and J gave up 7 bases; unmatched junction bases: 3. CDR3 protein: CASSLEQGGNSPLHF. In nucleotides, the CDR3 is TGTGCCAGCAGCTTAGAACAGGGGGGCAATTCACCCCTCCACTTT.

CDR3 sequence (DNA): TGTGCCAGCAGCTTATCGATGGACAGGGTAGACTATGGCTACACCTTC. Amino acid sequence: CASSLSMDRVDYGYTF. V gene TRBV7-9 combines with J gene TRBJ1-2, with 8 bases lining up with TRBD1. This CDR3 region has 16 residues. Germline lookup yields CDR1 SEHNR and CDR2 FQNEAQ (reference sequence). Trimming at V came to 2 bases and at J to 3 bases, leaving 8 bases not matched to a gene. The full variable domain, its missing parts supplied by reference TRBV7-9 and TRBJ1-2, is DTGVSQNPRHKITKRGQNVTFRCDPISEHNRLYWYRQTLGQGPEFLTYFQNEAQLEKSRLLSDRFSAERPKGSFSTLEIQRTEQGDSAMYLCASSLSMDRVDYGYTFGSGTRLTVV.

The J gene is TRBJ1-4, the V gene TRBV6-5; no clear D gene. V lost 2 bases and J 4 bases, leaving 8 bases between the germline ends. Germline V gives CDR1 MNHEY, CDR2 SVGAGI. The CDR3 sequence is 14 residues long. This CDR3 is CASSYRNSNEKLFF. As DNA, the CDR3 is TGTGCCAGCAGTTACCGAAACAGTAATGAAAAACTGTTTTTT.

The genes are TRBV14 and TRBJ2-5; D remains unclear. CDR1 is SGHDN and CDR2 is FVKESK in the germline V gene. The CDR3 contains 13 residues. Trimming cost V 4 bases and J 0 bases, with 6 bases left between them. CDR3 sequence (DNA): TGTGCCAGCAGCCGAGGTTACCAAGAGACCCAGTACTTC. It is translated as CASSRGYQETQYF. The variable domain in full, completed from reference TRBV14 and TRBJ2-5, reads EAGVTQFPSHSVIEKGQTVTLRCDPISGHDNLYWYRRVMGKEIKFLLHFVKESKQDESGMPNNRFLAERTGGTYSTLKVQPAELEDSGVYFCASSRGYQETQYFGPGTRLLVL.